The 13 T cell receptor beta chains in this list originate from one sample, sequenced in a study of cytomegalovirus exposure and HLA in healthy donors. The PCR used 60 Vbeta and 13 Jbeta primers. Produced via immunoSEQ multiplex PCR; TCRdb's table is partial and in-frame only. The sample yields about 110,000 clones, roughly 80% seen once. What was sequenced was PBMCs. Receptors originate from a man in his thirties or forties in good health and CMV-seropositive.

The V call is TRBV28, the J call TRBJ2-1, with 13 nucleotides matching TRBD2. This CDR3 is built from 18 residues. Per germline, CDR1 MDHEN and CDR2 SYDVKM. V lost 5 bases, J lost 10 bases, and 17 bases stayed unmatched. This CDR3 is CASSPFGVRTSGGSEQFF. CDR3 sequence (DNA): TGTGCCAGCAGTCCCTTCGGAGTGCGGACTAGCGGGGGAAGCGAGCAGTTCTTC. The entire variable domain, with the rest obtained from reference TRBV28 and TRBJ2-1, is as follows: DVKVTQSSRYLVKRTGEKVFLECVQDMDHENMFWYRQDPGLGLRLIYFSYDVKMKEKGDIPEGYSVSREKKERFSLILESASTNQTSMYLCASSPFGVRTSGGSEQFFGPGTRLTVL.

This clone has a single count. CDR3 amino acids: CASSDSGRPDYGYTF. The DNA of the CDR3 is TGTGCCAGCAGTGACTCGGGCAGGCCCGACTATGGCTACACCTTC. This chain joins TRBV6-4 and TRBJ1-2; D gene uncertain. CDR3 length: 15 amino acids. In germline, CDR1 is MRHNA, CDR2 SNTAGT. Trimming shortened V by 0 bases and J by 3 bases, and 11 bases separated the two germline ends.

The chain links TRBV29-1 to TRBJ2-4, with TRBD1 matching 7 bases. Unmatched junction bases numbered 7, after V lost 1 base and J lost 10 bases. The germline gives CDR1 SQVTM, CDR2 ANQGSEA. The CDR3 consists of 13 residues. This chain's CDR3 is CSVEGDSSGIQYF. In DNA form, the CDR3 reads TGCAGCGTTGAAGGGGACAGCTCGGGGATTCAGTACTTC. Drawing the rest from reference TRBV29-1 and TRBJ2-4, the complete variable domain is SAVISQKPSRDICQRGTSLTIQCQVDSQVTMMFWYRQQPGQSLTLIATANQGSEATYESGFVIDKFPISRPNLTFSTLTVSNMSPEDSSIYLCSVEGDSSGIQYFGAGTRLSVL.

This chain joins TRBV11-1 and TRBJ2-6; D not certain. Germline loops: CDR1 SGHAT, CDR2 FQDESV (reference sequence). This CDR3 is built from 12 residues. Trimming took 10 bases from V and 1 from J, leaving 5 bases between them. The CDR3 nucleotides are TGTGCCACCCTATCTGGGGCCAACGTCCTGACTTTC. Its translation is CATLSGANVLTF.

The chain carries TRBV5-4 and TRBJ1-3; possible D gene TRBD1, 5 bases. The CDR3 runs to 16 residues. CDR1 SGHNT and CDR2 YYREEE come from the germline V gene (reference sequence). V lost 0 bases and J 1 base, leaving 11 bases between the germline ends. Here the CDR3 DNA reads TGTGCCAGCAGCTTGGGAGACAGAGTTTCTGGAAACACCATATATTTT. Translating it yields CASSLGDRVSGNTIYF.

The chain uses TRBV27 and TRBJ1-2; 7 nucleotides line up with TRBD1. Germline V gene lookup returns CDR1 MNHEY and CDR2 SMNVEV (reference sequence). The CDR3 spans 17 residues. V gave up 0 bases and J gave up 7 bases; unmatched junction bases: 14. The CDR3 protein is CASSLSAPGQYGSGYTF. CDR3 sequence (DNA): TGTGCCAGCAGTTTATCTGCCCCGGGACAGTACGGGAGTGGCTACACCTTC.

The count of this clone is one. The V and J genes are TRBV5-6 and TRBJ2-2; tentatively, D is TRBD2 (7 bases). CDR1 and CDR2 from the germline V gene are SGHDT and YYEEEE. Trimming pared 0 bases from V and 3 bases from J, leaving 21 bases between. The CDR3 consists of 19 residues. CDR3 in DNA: TGTGCCAGCAGCTTGGGAGCGGGACAAAGTAGAGGGGACACCGGGGAGCTGTTTTTT. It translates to CASSLGAGQSRGDTGELFF.

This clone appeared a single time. CDR3 protein: CASSLVQGPNGYTF. The CDR3 DNA follows: TGCGCCAGCAGCTTGGTTCAGGGGCCTAATGGCTACACCTTC. The rearrangement links TRBV5-1 to TRBJ1-2; D perhaps matches TRBD1 (6 bases). Germline assignment: CDR1 SGHRS and CDR2 YFSETQ. The V end was cut by 0 bases, the J end by 6 bases, with 12 bases between. The CDR3 extends over 14 amino acids. Filled out from reference TRBV5-1 and TRBJ1-2, the complete variable domain reads KAGVTQTPRYLIKTRGQQVTLSCSPISGHRSVSWYQQTPGQGLQFLFEYFSETQRNKGNFPGRFSGRQFSNSRSEMNVSTLELGDSALYLCASSLVQGPNGYTFGSGTRLTVV.

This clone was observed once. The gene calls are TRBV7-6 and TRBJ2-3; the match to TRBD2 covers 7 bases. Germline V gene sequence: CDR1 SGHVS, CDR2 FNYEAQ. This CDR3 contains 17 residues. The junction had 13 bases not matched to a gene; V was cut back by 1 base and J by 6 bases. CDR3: CASSLGLLALGGDTQYF. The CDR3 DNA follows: TGTGCCAGCAGCTTAGGCTTGCTCGCTCTCGGGGGGGATACGCAGTATTTT.

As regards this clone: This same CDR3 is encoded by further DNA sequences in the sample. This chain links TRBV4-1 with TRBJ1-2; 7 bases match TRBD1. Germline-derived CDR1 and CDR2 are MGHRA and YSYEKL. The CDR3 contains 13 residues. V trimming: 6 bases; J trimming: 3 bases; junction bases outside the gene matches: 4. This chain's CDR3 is CASSTGQDYGYTF. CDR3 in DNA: TGCGCCAGCAGTACCGGACAGGACTATGGCTACACCTTC.

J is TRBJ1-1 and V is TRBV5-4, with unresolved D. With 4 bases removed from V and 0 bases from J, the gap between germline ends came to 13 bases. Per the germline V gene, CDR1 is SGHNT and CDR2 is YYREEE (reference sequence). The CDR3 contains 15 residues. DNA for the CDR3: TGTGCCAGCAGCCCGGGTCCTCCTATGAACACTGAAGCTTTCTTT. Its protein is CASSPGPPMNTEAFF.

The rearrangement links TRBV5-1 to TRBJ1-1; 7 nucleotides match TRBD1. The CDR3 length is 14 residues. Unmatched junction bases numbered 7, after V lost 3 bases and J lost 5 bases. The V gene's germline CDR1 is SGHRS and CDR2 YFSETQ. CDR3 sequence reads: CASSSLDRVTEAFF. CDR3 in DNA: TGCGCCAGCAGCTCCCTTGACAGGGTAACTGAAGCTTTCTTT.

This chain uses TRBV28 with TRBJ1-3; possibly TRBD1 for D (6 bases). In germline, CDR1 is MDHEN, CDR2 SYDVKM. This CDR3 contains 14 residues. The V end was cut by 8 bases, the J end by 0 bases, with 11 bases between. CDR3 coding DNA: TGTGCCAGCCTGGACAGACACTCTGGAAACACCATATATTTT. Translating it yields CASLDRHSGNTIYF.